These 5 T cell receptor beta chains were sequenced from one sample in a study of beta chain features in type 1 diabetes. The whole isolated RNA underwent reverse transcription, so sequencing captured expressed TCRB transcripts. The method was immunoSEQ multiplex PCR; TCRdb's version includes in-frame clones alone and lacks a portion of them. The data show 600,000 or so clones, around 12% seen once. General observations from the study: Moderate but significant shortening of TCRB CDR3s was recorded in all four CD4+ subsets from Type 1 diabetes patients.

No antigen has been assigned to these receptors. Sequencing used naive CD4+ T cells from blood. These receptors came from a young man with type 1 diabetes.

This clone was seen a handful of times. V gene TRBV28 combines with J gene TRBJ2-2, with D maybe TRBD1 (6 bases). The CDR3 covers 15 residues. Trimming cost V 6 bases and J 0 bases, with 11 bases left between them. Germline V gene data show CDR1 as MDHEN and CDR2 as SYDVKM. The CDR3 DNA sequence: TGTGCCAGCAGGGTGGGGACAACGAACACCGGGGAGCTGTTTTTT. Amino acids: CASRVGTTNTGELFF.

The J gene is TRBJ1-2, the V gene TRBV29-1; possibly TRBD1 for D (5 bases). With 8 bases removed from V and 8 bases from J, the gap between germline ends came to 21 bases. CDR3 length: 13 amino acids. Germline CDR1 SQVTM, CDR2 ANQGSEA. The CDR3 region has the DNA TGCAGCTCTAACCAAATGGAGACAGCGGGCTACACCTTC. This encodes CSSNQMETAGYTF. Full variable domain (remainder filled in from reference TRBV29-1 and TRBJ1-2): SAVISQKPSRDICQRGTSLTIQCQVDSQVTMMFWYRQQPGQSLTLIATANQGSEATYESGFVIDKFPISRPNLTFSTLTVSNMSPEDSSIYLCSSNQMETAGYTFGSGTRLTVV.

This clone was observed a few times. The chain employs TRBV28 and TRBJ1-2; no reliable D call. Germline CDR1 is MDHEN and CDR2 is SYDVKM. This CDR3 has 14 residues. With 2 bases removed from V and 5 bases from J, the gap between germline ends came to 12 bases. CDR3 amino acids: CASSLGKGVYGYTF. The CDR3 DNA follows: TGTGCCAGCAGTTTAGGGAAGGGAGTTTATGGCTACACCTTC.

This clone came up a few times. This chain connects TRBV5-4 to TRBJ2-7, with D perhaps TRBD2 (5 bases). The CDR3 extends over 14 amino acids. Trimming removed 1 base from V and 6 bases from J, with 14 bases in between. The germline V gene encodes CDR1 SGHNT and CDR2 YYREEE (reference sequence). As DNA, the CDR3 is TGTGCCAGCAGCTTGCTACGAGAAGAGGGCGAGCAGTACTTC. As protein: CASSLLREEGEQYF.

This clone turned up a few times. This sample includes further DNA sequences coding for the same CDR3. V is TRBV9 and J is TRBJ2-6; the D gene is possibly TRBD1 (5 bases). This CDR3 comprises 15 residues. The germline V gene has CDR1 SGDLS and CDR2 YYNGEE. The germline V and J ends were trimmed by 0 bases and 1 base, with 5 bases remaining between them. The CDR3 sequence is CASSVGQSGANVLTF. The CDR3 region has the DNA TGTGCCAGCAGCGTAGGACAGTCTGGGGCCAACGTCCTGACTTTC.